This TCR beta chain appears in the sequencing data of a study of CD8+ T cells in alopecia areata. About the research overall: Those patients who were treated received oral tofacitinib, which was given at 5 to 10 mg twice daily for moderate-to-severe alopecia areata.

Isolated RNA was reverse transcribed into cDNA used as the sequencing template. The protocol was immunoSEQ multiplex PCR, while the TCRdb copy is restricted to in-frame clones and leaves out a portion. Of 65,000 to 70,000 clones listed, roughly 57% are singletons. This clone has just a few counts. Its antigen is unidentified. The CDR3 loop spans 15 amino acids. J gave up 0 bases and V 5 bases, and 6 bases lay outside the gene matches. Germline V lookup: CDR1 SEHNR, CDR2 FQNEAQ (reference sequence). Alopecia areata patients provided lesional scalp punch biopsies and peripheral blood. Study-level results: Alopecia totalis/universalis scalp especially showed more expanded CD8+ clones than normal scalp. Against the mouse data, patients shared TCRs less clearly, possibly for HLA reasons.

V is TRBV7-9 and J is TRBJ2-5, with 7 bases matching TRBD2. The specimen was CD8+ T cells sorted from blood, collected at week 0. This sequence originates from a human donor with alopecia areata. Here the CDR3 reads CASSLAAGDQETQYF. The DNA for the CDR3 is TGTGCCAGCAGCCTCGCGGCGGGGGACCAAGAGACCCAGTACTTC.